This is a list of T cell receptor beta chains from one sample in a study of T cells in localized non-small cell lung cancer. TCRdb's copy holds only in-frame clones and misses some; the assay was immunoSEQ multiplex PCR. The table shows tens of thousands of clones, with over 80% occurring only once. This material consisted of peripheral blood, taken before any cancer treatment. Every receptor here comes from a woman between 35 and 70 years old with stage I lung adenocarcinoma. Both conserved end residues are part of each CDR3. Fields, in order: J gene, clone size, V gene, D gene, CDR3 protein, CDR3 DNA. D genes are given only for firm matches. The size of a clone is reported for some rows only, either as once, few or many, or as a class for expanded clones.

TRBJ1-4	-	TRBV18	-	CASSLSGRHEKLFF	TGTGCCAGCTCACTTTCCGGGAGGCATGAAAAACTGTTTTTT
TRBJ2-3	-	TRBV7-9	-	CASSSQGDTQYF	TGTGCCAGCAGCTCCCAGGGGGATACGCAGTATTTT
TRBJ2-7	-	TRBV7-9	-	CASSLAAITSYEQYF	TGTGCCAGCAGCTTAGCGGCTATTACCTCCTACGAGCAGTACTTC
TRBJ2-2	few	TRBV4-1	-	CASSQDSFVMENTGELFF	TGCGCCAGCAGCCAAGATTCGTTTGTAATGGAAAACACCGGGGAGCTGTTTTTT
TRBJ2-1	-	TRBV7-2	TRBD2	CASSLRPGGGINEQFF	TGTGCCAGCAGCTTACGCCCCGGGGGGGGGATCAATGAGCAGTTCTTC
TRBJ2-5	-	TRBV9	-	CASSVGMETQYF	TGTGCCAGCAGCGTAGGTATGGAGACCCAGTACTTC
TRBJ2-7	-	TRBV28	TRBD2	CASRQGLAGGQEQYF	TGTGCCAGCAGGCAGGGACTAGCGGGAGGGCAGGAGCAGTACTTC
TRBJ2-1	-	TRBV28	TRBD1	CASRRRDRINEQFF	TGTGCCAGCAGGCGACGGGACAGGATTAATGAGCAGTTCTTC
TRBJ1-2	-	TRBV28	-	CASSPTGQSYGYTF	TGTGCCAGCAGCCCAACCGGACAGTCCTATGGCTACACCTTC
TRBJ2-2	once	TRBV4-1	TRBD2	CASSFRLAGVNTGELFF	TGCGCCAGCAGCTTTAGACTAGCGGGTGTCAACACCGGGGAGCTGTTTTTT
TRBJ1-3	-	TRBV11-2	-	CASSLDSYSGNTIYF	TGTGCCAGCAGCTTGGACAGCTACTCTGGAAACACCATATATTTT
TRBJ2-1	-	TRBV19	-	CASSIAPPRNEQFF	TGTGCCAGTAGTATAGCCCCCCCCCGGAATGAGCAGTTCTTC
TRBJ2-1	-	TRBV18	TRBD2	CASSQPSSGEGRVEQFF	TGTGCCAGCTCGCAACCTTCTAGCGGGGAAGGTCGGGTCGAGCAGTTCTTC
TRBJ2-5	-	TRBV7-9	TRBD2	CASSQAGGRETQYF	TGTGCCAGCAGCCAGGCGGGGGGCCGGGAGACCCAGTACTTC
TRBJ2-1	-	TRBV28	TRBD2	CATNMPGLALNEQFF	TGTGCCACCAATATGCCGGGACTAGCGCTAAATGAGCAGTTCTTC
TRBJ2-1	once	TRBV19	TRBD1	CASSIDQGQGYNEQFF	TGTGCCAGTAGTATAGATCAGGGACAGGGATACAATGAGCAGTTCTTC
TRBJ2-6	once	TRBV14	-	CASSPPAGGANVLTF	TGTGCCAGCAGCCCCCCGGCCGGTGGGGCCAACGTCCTGACTTTC
TRBJ2-1	-	TRBV18	-	CASSPSSYNEQFF	TGTGCCAGCTCACCAAGCTCCTACAATGAGCAGTTCTTC
TRBJ1-1	-	TRBV9	-	CASSVGREAFF	TGTGCCAGCAGCGTAGGCAGGGAGGCTTTCTTT
TRBJ2-7	-	TRBV27	TRBD2	CASSLGSGRSSYEQYF	TGTGCCAGCAGTTTAGGTAGCGGGAGATCCTCGTACGAGCAGTACTTC
TRBJ1-3	-	TRBV28	-	CASSSPGSYSGNTIYF	TGTGCCAGCAGTTCCCCGGGGTCCTACTCTGGAAACACCATATATTTT
TRBJ1-1	-	TRBV2	TRBD1	CASRGDSGMNTEAFF	TGTGCCAGCAGGGGGGACAGTGGGATGAACACTGAAGCTTTCTTT
TRBJ2-7	-	TRBV28	-	CASRPTGAFTYEQYF	TGTGCCAGCAGACCAACTGGCGCCTTTACCTACGAGCAGTACTTC
TRBJ1-5	-	TRBV5-1	TRBD1	CASSPGTGQQPQHF	TGCGCCAGCAGCCCCGGGACAGGGCAGCAGCCCCAGCATTTT
TRBJ2-7	few	TRBV18	-	CASSPTSITDGEQYF	TGTGCCAGCTCACCAACCTCGATAACAGATGGCGAGCAGTACTTC
TRBJ1-5	-	TRBV10-3	-	CAISESESNQPQHF	TGTGCCATCAGTGAATCTGAGAGCAATCAGCCCCAGCATTTT
TRBJ2-7	-	TRBV7-9	TRBD2	CASSKVAGVGYEQYF	TGTGCCAGCAGCAAAGTAGCGGGAGTGGGCTACGAGCAGTACTTC
TRBJ2-2	-	TRBV7-8	-	CASSLQAASRVTGELFF	TGTGCCAGCAGCTTACAGGCTGCTAGCCGAGTCACCGGGGAGCTGTTTTTT
TRBJ2-3	once	TRBV7-6	-	CASSLGLAPDTQYF	TGTGCCAGCAGCTTAGGGCTAGCTCCAGATACGCAGTATTTT
TRBJ2-7	-	TRBV6-6	TRBD1	CASRSLGQAYEQYF	TGTGCCAGCAGGTCCCTCGGACAGGCCTACGAGCAGTACTTC
TRBJ2-3	-	TRBV6-5	-	CASSFSGTIGTDTQYF	TGTGCCAGCAGTTTTTCCGGAACTATAGGCACAGATACGCAGTATTTT
TRBJ2-1	-	TRBV6-5	-	CASSLFNSDNEQFF	TGTGCCAGCAGCCTCTTTAACTCGGACAATGAGCAGTTCTTC